The 20 T cell receptor beta chains given below trace back to one sample, sequenced in a study of T cell repertoires in ileal Crohn's disease. Time point here: neoterminal ileum biopsy at postoperative endoscopy, about 6 months after surgery. The protocol was immunoSEQ multiplex PCR, while the TCRdb copy is restricted to in-frame clones and leaves out a portion. The data contain about 62,000 clones, approximately 91% of them singletons. Sequences were obtained from ileal tissue. The receptors were sampled from an adult with Crohn's disease.

The rearrangement links TRBV7-2 to TRBJ2-7; possibly TRBD2 for D (6 bases). Trimming removed 5 bases from V and 4 bases from J, with 15 bases in between. The CDR3 loop spans 14 amino acids. Germline lookup yields CDR1 SGHTA and CDR2 FQGNSA. The CDR3 loop is CASSPGTVSYEQYF. The DNA for the CDR3 is TGTGCCAGCAGCCCCGGGACTGTTTCGTACGAGCAGTACTTC.

The genes are TRBV28 and TRBJ1-2, with 8 nucleotides matching TRBD1. CDR3 length equals 13 residues. Trimming removed 7 bases from V and 4 bases from J; junction bases left unmatched: 5. CDR1 MDHEN and CDR2 SYDVKM come from the germline V gene. For the CDR3, the DNA is TGTGCCAGCACCCCGGGACAGGTCTATGGCTACACCTTC. This encodes CASTPGQVYGYTF.

This clone was seen a handful of times. CDR3: CASSEALRDNQETQYF. The CDR3, as DNA: TGTGCCAGCAGTGAAGCGCTTAGGGACAACCAAGAGACCCAGTACTTC. The chain recombines TRBV2 with TRBJ2-5; TRBD1 might be the D (6 bases). Per germline, CDR1 SNHLY and CDR2 FYNNEI. Trimming took 0 bases from V and 0 from J, leaving 11 bases between them. CDR3 length: 16 residues.

This chain links TRBV29-1 with TRBJ2-7, with D perhaps TRBD1 (7 bases). This CDR3 spans 12 amino acids. Trimming removed 5 bases from V and 9 bases from J, with 17 bases in between. Per germline, CDR1 SQVTM and CDR2 ANQGSEA. The CDR3 coding sequence is TGCAGCGTTTCAGGGGGAGGAGGGCGGCAGTACGTC. Amino acids: CSVSGGGGRQYV.

V usage is TRBV6-5 and J usage is TRBJ2-1; no firm D call. Looked up from germline, CDR1 is MNHEY and CDR2 is SVGAGI. This CDR3 is built from 15 residues. Deletions cut 4 bases from V and 0 bases from J, with 10 bases between. The DNA for the CDR3 is TGTGCCAGCAGTTGGAGCAAGAGCTCCTACAATGAGCAGTTCTTC. Translating it yields CASSWSKSSYNEQFF.

This clone is a singleton in its sample. The rearrangement links TRBV6-5 to TRBJ2-3, with D tentatively TRBD2 (5 bases). Germline V lookup: CDR1 MNHEY, CDR2 SVGAGI. V was clipped by 4 bases and J by 9 bases, with 14 bases between them. The CDR3 runs 13 residues. The CDR3 coding sequence is TGTGCCAGCAGTTCCCGGGGTAGCCACACGCAGTATTTT. Its translation: CASSSRGSHTQYF.

V is TRBV9 and J is TRBJ1-2; 9 bases fit TRBD1. Per germline, CDR1 SGDLS and CDR2 YYNGEE. The CDR3 is 17 residues long. Germline trimming cut 0 bases from V and 6 bases from J; bases unmatched to any gene: 12. The CDR3 coding sequence is TGTGCCAGCAGCGTAGAAGCCCTCGCCGGGACAGGGAATGGCTACACCTTC. Amino acid sequence: CASSVEALAGTGNGYTF.

V usage is TRBV7-8 and J usage is TRBJ1-1; possibly TRBD1 for D (5 bases). Per germline, CDR1 SGHVS and CDR2 FQNEAQ. V lost 5 bases and J lost 4, with 8 bases in between. CDR3 length: 12 residues. In DNA form, the CDR3 reads TGTGCCAGCAGCGCGGGGACCACTGAAGCTTTCTTT. Encoded protein: CASSAGTTEAFF.

This sequence joins TRBV6-1 and TRBJ1-2, with D unclear. Deletions cut 7 bases from V and 7 bases from J, with 10 bases between. Germline CDR1 MNHNS, CDR2 SASEGT. This CDR3 spans 11 amino acids. CDR3 amino acids: CASNYLSGYTF. Here the CDR3 DNA reads TGTGCCAGCAATTACCTCAGTGGCTACACCTTC.

The V call is TRBV6-5, the J call TRBJ2-1; TRBD2 is a possible D gene (6 bases). The CDR3 covers 13 residues. The germline V and J ends were trimmed by 9 bases and 3 bases, with 12 bases remaining between them. Germline V gene lookup returns CDR1 MNHEY and CDR2 SVGAGI. The CDR3, as DNA: TGTGCCAGTAGACTAGGCAACTACAATGAGCAGTTCTTC. It codes for CASRLGNYNEQFF.

This sequence joins TRBV18 and TRBJ1-2, with a weak D call TRBD1 (6 bases). CDR1 KGHSH and CDR2 LQKENI come from the germline V gene. The CDR3 has 16 residues. The V and J ends lost 2 bases and 4 bases respectively, with 17 bases between them. The CDR3 DNA reads as TGTGCCAGCTCACCAGTTACAGGGAAACTGACCTATGGCTACACCTTC. Its translation: CASSPVTGKLTYGYTF. The complete variable domain, with remaining parts taken from reference TRBV18 and TRBJ1-2, reads NAGVMQNPRHLVRRRGQEARLRCSPMKGHSHVYWYRQLPEEGLKFMVYLQKENIIDESGMPKERFSAEFPKEGPSILRIQQVVRGDSAAYFCASSPVTGKLTYGYTFGSGTRLTVV.

This chain connects TRBV7-2 to TRBJ1-3, with D perhaps TRBD1 (6 bases). V lost 5 bases and J 4 bases, leaving 12 bases between the germline ends. This CDR3 spans 14 amino acids. Germline CDR1 SGHTA, CDR2 FQGNSA. CDR3 nucleotide sequence: TGTGCCAGCAGCAGGGGGGGCAGCGGAAACACCATATATTTT. It specifies CASSRGGSGNTIYF.

This chain joins TRBV5-6 and TRBJ1-1; D not resolved. The germline V gene has CDR1 SGHDT and CDR2 YYEEEE. Trimming stripped 2 bases from V and 1 base from J, with 9 bases between. The CDR3 totals 14 residues. CDR3 DNA: TGTGCCAGCAGCTTAGCGGGTCGGAACACTGAAGCTTTCTTT. Translated: CASSLAGRNTEAFF.

The chain carries TRBV15 and TRBJ1-4; possible D gene TRBD1, 6 bases. CDR1 LNHNV and CDR2 YYDKDF come from the germline V gene (reference sequence). The CDR3 is 17 amino acids. V was clipped by 0 bases and J by 8 bases, with 19 bases between them. Here the CDR3 reads CATSRDRSGGAGEKLFF. The CDR3 DNA follows: TGTGCCACCAGCAGAGATCGGAGCGGGGGGGCTGGGGAAAAACTGTTTTTT.

The V call is TRBV5-4, the J call TRBJ2-5, with 8 bases identical to TRBD1. The CDR3 has 14 residues. V trimming: 2 bases; J trimming: 5 bases; junction bases outside the gene matches: 5. CDR1 SGHNT and CDR2 YYREEE come from the germline V gene (reference sequence). The CDR3 sequence is CASSFAGGKETQYF. The CDR3 DNA reads as TGTGCCAGCAGCTTCGCAGGGGGCAAGGAGACCCAGTACTTC.

V usage is TRBV6-1 and J usage is TRBJ2-1; D might be TRBD1 (6 bases). CDR1 MNHNS and CDR2 SASEGT come from the germline V gene. V gave up 2 bases and J gave up 5 bases, with 10 bases separating them. The CDR3 spans 14 residues. The CDR3 region is CASSEPGEHNEQFF. The CDR3 DNA reads TGTGCCAGCAGTGAACCAGGGGAACACAATGAGCAGTTCTTC.

V usage is TRBV6-1 and J usage is TRBJ2-3, with D perhaps matching TRBD2 (6 bases). V lost 2 bases and J 3 bases, leaving 9 bases between the germline ends. The CDR3 spans 14 residues. CDR1 is MNHNS and CDR2 is SASEGT in the germline V gene. CDR3 in DNA: TGTGCCAGCAGTGAAAGCCGGGGGACAGATACGCAGTATTTT. Its protein product is CASSESRGTDTQYF.

This chain uses TRBV6-6 with TRBJ1-1; D is ambiguous. The CDR3 is made up of 11 amino acids. The germline V and J ends were trimmed by 7 bases and 4 bases, with 7 bases remaining between them. Germline V lookup: CDR1 MNHNY, CDR2 SVGAGI (reference sequence). CDR3 sequence (DNA): TGTGCCAGCATGGCGGGCACTGAAGCTTTCTTT. Translated: CASMAGTEAFF.

J is TRBJ1-4 and V is TRBV10-3; tentatively, D is TRBD1 (6 bases). The V end was cut by 4 bases, the J end by 8 bases, with 14 bases between. The CDR3 runs to 14 residues. The germline gives CDR1 ENHRY, CDR2 SYGVKD. CDR3 in DNA: TGTGCCATCAGTGCATACAGGGATCAGGAAAAACTGTTTTTT. Translating gives CAISAYRDQEKLFF.

The rearrangement links TRBV18 to TRBJ1-1; a possible D gene is TRBD1 (5 bases). The CDR3 loop spans 15 amino acids. Trimming took 4 bases from V and 0 from J, leaving 12 bases between them. Germline values: CDR1 KGHSH, CDR2 LQKENI. CDR3 in DNA: TGTGCCAGCTCACAGGGATGGGGCATGAACACTGAAGCTTTCTTT. Protein: CASSQGWGMNTEAFF.